Sequencing of this T cell receptor beta chain was carried out in a study of spatial heterogeneity in lung cancer. This clonotype was counted many times. From the 5' RACE reads, TCRdb called clonotypes with MiXCR, one entry per CDR3 protein. The sample yields about 90,000 distinct CDR3 sequences, roughly 10% seen once. V was pared by 4 bases and J by 2 bases, with 10 bases of the junction left unmatched. CDR1 SGHRS and CDR2 YFSETQ come from the germline V gene. CDR3 length equals 16 residues. The time point is: sample taken at primary tumor resection. Unsorted tumor, nontumor lung tissue or cryopreserved PBMC supplied the whole RNA.

The chain joins TRBV5-1 to TRBJ2-5, with TRBD2 matching over 8 bases. The sequenced sample was PBMCs, obtained at surgery. This TCR was recovered from a male donor with early-stage non-small cell lung cancer. CDR3 residues: CASSASPGLVQETQYF. The CDR3 bases are TGCGCCAGCAGCGCATCTCCGGGACTAGTTCAAGAGACCCAGTACTTC.